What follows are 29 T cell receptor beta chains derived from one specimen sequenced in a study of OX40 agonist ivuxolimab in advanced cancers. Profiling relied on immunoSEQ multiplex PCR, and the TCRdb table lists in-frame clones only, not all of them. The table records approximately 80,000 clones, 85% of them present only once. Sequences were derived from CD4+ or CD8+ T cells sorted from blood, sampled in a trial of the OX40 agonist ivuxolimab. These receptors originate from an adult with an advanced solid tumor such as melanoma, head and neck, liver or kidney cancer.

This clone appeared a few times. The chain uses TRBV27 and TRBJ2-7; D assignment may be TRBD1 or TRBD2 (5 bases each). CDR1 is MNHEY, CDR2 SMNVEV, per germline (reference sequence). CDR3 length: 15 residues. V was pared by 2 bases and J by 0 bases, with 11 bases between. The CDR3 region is CASSLRGVGSYEQYF. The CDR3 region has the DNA TGTGCCAGCAGTTTAAGGGGAGTAGGCTCCTACGAGCAGTACTTC.

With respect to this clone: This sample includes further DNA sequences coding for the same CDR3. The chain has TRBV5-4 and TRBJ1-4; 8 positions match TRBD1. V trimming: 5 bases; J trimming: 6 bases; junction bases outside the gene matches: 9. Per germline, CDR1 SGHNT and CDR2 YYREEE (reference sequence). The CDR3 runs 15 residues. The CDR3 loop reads CASSPRQGLDEKLFF. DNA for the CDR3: TGTGCCAGCAGTCCAAGACAGGGGTTAGATGAAAAACTGTTTTTT.

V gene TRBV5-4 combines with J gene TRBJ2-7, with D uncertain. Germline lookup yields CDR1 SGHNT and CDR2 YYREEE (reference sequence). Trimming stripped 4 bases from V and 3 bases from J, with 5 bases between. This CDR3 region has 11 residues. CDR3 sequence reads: CASSTYYEQYF. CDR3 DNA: TGTGCCAGCAGCACTTACTACGAGCAGTACTTC.

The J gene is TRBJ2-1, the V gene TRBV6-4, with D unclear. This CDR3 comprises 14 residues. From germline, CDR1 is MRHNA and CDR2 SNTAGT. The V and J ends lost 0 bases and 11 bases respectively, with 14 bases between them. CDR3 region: CASSDSATPFKQFF. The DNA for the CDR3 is TGTGCCAGCAGTGACTCCGCCACCCCCTTTAAGCAGTTCTTC.

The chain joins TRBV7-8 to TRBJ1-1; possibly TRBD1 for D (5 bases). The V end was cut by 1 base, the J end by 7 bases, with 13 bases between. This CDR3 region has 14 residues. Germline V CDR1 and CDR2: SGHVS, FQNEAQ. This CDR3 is CASSLVAGEVEAFF. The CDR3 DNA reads TGTGCCAGCAGCTTAGTGGCGGGGGAGGTTGAAGCTTTCTTT. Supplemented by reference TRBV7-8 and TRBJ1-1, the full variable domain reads GAGVSQSPRYKVAKRGQDVALRCDPISGHVSLFWYQQALGQGPEFLTYFQNEAQLDKSGLPSDRFFAERPEGSVSTLKIQRTQQEDSAVYLCASSLVAGEVEAFFGQGTRLTVV.

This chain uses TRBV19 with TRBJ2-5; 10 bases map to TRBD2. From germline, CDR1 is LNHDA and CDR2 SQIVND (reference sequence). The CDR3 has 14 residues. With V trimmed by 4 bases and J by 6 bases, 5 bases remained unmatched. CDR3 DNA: TGTGCCAGTAGTACAAGCGGGGGGGCAAAGACCCAGTACTTC. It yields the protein CASSTSGGAKTQYF.

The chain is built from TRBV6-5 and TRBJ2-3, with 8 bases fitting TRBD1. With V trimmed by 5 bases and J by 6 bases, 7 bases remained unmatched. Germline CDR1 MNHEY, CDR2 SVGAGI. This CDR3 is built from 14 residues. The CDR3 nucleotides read TGTGCCAGCAGTGCAGTCGACAGGGGTGATACGCAGTATTTT. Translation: CASSAVDRGDTQYF.

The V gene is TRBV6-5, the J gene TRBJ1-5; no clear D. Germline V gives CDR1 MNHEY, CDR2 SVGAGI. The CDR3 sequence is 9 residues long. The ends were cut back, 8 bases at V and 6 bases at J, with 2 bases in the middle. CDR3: CASGQPQHF. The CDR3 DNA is TGTGCCAGCGGTCAGCCCCAGCATTTT.

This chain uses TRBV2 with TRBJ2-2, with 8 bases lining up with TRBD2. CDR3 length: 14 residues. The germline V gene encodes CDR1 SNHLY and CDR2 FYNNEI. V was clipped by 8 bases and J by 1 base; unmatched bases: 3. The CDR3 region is CASRREGNTGELFF. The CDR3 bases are TGTGCCAGCCGTCGGGAGGGGAACACCGGGGAGCTGTTTTTT.

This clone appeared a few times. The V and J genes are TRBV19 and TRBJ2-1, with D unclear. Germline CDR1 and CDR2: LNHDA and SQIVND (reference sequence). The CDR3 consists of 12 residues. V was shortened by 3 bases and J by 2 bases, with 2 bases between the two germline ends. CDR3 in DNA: TGTGCCAGTAGTATCCCCTACAATGAGCAGTTCTTC. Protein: CASSIPYNEQFF.

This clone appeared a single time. The CDR3 loop is CASTTGTGVTGELFF. CDR3 coding DNA: TGTGCCAGCACAACCGGGACAGGGGTAACCGGGGAGCTGTTTTTT. The rearrangement links TRBV7-2 to TRBJ2-2, with 10 bases fitting TRBD1. From germline, CDR1 is SGHTA and CDR2 FQGNSA. J gave up 5 bases and V 7 bases, and 7 bases lay outside the gene matches. The CDR3 is 15 residues long.

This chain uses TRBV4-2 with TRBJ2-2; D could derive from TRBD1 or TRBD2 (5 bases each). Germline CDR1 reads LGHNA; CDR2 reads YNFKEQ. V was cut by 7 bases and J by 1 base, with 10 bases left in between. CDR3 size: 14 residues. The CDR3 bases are TGTGCCAGCAACCCAGGGAGGAACACCGGGGAGCTGTTTTTT. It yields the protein CASNPGRNTGELFF.

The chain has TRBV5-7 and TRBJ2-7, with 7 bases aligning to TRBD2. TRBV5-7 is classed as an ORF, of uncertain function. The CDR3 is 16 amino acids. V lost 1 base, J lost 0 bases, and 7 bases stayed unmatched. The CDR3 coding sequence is TGTGCCAGCAGCTTGATCGGTAGCGGGTGCTCCTACGAGCAGTACTTC. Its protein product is CASSLIGSGCSYEQYF.

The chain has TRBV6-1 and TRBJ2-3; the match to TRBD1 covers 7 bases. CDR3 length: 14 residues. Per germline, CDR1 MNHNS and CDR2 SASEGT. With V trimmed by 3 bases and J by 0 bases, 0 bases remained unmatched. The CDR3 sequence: CASSDRGSTDTQYF. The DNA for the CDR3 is TGTGCCAGCAGTGACAGGGGGAGCACAGATACGCAGTATTTT.

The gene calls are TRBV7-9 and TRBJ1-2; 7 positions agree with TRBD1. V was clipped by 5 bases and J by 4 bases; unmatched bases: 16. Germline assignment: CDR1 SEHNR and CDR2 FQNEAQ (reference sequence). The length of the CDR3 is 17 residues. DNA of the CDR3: TGTGCCAGCAGCCCCCAAGGTAGGGGGCGATCCCCCTATGGCTACACCTTC. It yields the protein CASSPQGRGRSPYGYTF.

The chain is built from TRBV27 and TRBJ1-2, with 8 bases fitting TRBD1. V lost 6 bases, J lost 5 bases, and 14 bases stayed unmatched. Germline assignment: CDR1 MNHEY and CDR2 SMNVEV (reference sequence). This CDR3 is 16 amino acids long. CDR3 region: CASSPTSDRVRYGYTF. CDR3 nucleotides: TGTGCCAGCAGCCCAACGTCGGACAGGGTACGATATGGCTACACCTTC.

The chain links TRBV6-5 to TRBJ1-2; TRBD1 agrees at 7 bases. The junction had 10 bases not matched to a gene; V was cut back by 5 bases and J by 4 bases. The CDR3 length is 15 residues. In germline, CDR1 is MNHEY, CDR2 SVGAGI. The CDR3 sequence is CASSPMTGYTYGYTF. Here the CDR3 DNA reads TGTGCCAGCAGTCCAATGACAGGGTACACCTATGGCTACACCTTC.

The CDR3 DNA reads as TGCAGCGTGGAAAGAAGACAGGGGTCGTGGGGGAACACTGAAGCTTTCTTT. Protein sequence: CSVERRQGSWGNTEAFF. The J gene is TRBJ1-1, the V gene TRBV29-1; 8 bases are a match to TRBD1. This CDR3 has 17 amino acids. The V and J ends lost 6 bases and 1 base, in that order; junction bases with no gene match: 16. Germline CDR1 and CDR2: SQVTM and ANQGSEA.

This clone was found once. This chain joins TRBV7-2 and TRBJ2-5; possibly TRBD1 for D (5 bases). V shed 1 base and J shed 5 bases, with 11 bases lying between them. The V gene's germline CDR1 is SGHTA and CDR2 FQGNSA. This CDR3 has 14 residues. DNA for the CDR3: TGTGCCAGCAGCTTAGGACAGTCACCTGAGACCCAGTACTTC. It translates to CASSLGQSPETQYF.

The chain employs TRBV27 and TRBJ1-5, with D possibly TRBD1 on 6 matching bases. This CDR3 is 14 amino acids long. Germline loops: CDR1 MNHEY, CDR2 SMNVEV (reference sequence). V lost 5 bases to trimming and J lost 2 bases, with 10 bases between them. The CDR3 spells CASSNRQGNQPQHF. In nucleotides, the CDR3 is TGTGCCAGCAGTAATCGACAGGGCAATCAGCCCCAGCATTTT.

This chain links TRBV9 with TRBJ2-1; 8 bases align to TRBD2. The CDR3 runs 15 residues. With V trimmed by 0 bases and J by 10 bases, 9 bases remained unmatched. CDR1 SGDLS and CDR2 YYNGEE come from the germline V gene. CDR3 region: CASSVGGAGVSEQFF. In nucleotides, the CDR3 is TGTGCCAGCAGCGTAGGGGGAGCGGGGGTAAGCGAGCAGTTCTTC.

CDR3 DNA: TGTGCCAGCAGTTTATCAGGTGTCTCCTACGAGCAGTACTTC. Translation gives CASSLSGVSYEQYF. This rearrangement joins TRBV28 to TRBJ2-7; D not certain. Trimming took 1 base from V and 0 from J, leaving 7 bases between them. CDR1 is MDHEN, CDR2 SYDVKM, per germline. The CDR3 has 14 residues.

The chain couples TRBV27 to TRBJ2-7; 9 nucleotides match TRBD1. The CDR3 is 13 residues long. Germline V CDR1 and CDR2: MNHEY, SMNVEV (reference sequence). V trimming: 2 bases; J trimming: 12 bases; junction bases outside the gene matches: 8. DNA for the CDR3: TGTGCCAGCAGTTTACGGAACAGGGGGCCTCCGTACTTC. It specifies CASSLRNRGPPYF.

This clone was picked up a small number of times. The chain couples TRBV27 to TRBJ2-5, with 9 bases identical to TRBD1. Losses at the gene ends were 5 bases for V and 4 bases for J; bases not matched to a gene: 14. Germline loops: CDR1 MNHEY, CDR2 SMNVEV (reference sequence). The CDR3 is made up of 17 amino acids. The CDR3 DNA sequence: TGTGCCAGCAGTCTCCAAGGGACAGGGTCATTAGGAGAGACCCAGTACTTC. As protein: CASSLQGTGSLGETQYF.

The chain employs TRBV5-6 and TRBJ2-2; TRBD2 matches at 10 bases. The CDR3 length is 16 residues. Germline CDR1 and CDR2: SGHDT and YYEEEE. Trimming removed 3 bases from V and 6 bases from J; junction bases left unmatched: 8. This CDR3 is CASSYPSGGFPGELFF. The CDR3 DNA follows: TGTGCCAGCAGCTACCCTAGCGGGGGATTTCCCGGGGAGCTGTTTTTT.

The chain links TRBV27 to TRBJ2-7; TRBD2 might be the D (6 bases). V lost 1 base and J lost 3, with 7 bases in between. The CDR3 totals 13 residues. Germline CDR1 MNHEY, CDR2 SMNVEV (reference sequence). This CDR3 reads CASSLYSGYEQYF. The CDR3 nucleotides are TGTGCCAGCAGTTTATATAGCGGCTACGAGCAGTACTTC.

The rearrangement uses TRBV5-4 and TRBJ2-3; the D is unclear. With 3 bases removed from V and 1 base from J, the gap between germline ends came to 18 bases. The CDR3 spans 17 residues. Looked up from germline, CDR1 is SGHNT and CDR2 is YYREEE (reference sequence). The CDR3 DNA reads TGTGCCAGCAGCTCAGGTTCCCGGAGTATAGGCACAGATACGCAGTATTTT. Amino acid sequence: CASSSGSRSIGTDTQYF.

The CDR3 loop reads CAISEEWGYTF. CDR3 nucleotide sequence: TGTGCCATCAGTGAGGAGTGGGGCTACACCTTC. V gene TRBV10-3 combines with J gene TRBJ1-2; D not certain. CDR3 size: 11 residues. Trimming shortened V by 2 bases and J by 8 bases, and 6 bases separated the two germline ends. Germline CDR1 and CDR2: ENHRY and SYGVKD.

The CDR3 loop is CASSVDETTTTGELFF. The CDR3 region has the DNA TGTGCCAGCAGCGTAGATGAGACAACTACAACCGGGGAGCTGTTTTTT. The chain couples TRBV9 to TRBJ2-2; D gene unclear. The germline gives CDR1 SGDLS, CDR2 YYNGEE. The V and J ends lost 0 bases and 5 bases respectively, with 14 bases between them. This CDR3 contains 16 residues.